Sequencing of this T cell receptor beta chain was carried out in a study of PD-1 blockade in classical Hodgkin lymphoma. Study overall: Every 2 weeks, patients had 3 mg/kg nivolumab intravenously. Study-wide findings and caveats: Among the patients, those starting nivolumab under 1 year after ASCT were excluded.

Exposure to brentuximab vedotin varied, and each patient had relapsed following autologous stem cell transplantation. V shed 5 bases and J shed 6 bases, with 8 bases lying between them. Germline CDR1 is MNHEY and CDR2 is SVGAGI. There are 11 residues in the CDR3. This clone occurred once. Antigen: not known. Other DNA sequences within the sample encode an identical CDR3. Measured with immunoSEQ multiplex PCR; TCRdb has only the in-frame clones, and not every one. The sample consists of 30,000 to 35,000 clones, roughly 82% of them appearing once. This chain joins TRBV6-5 and TRBJ2-7; no reliable D call. The receptor was isolated from a human donor with classical Hodgkin lymphoma. This material consisted of peripheral blood mononuclear cells (PBMCs), taken at baseline. CDR3 bases: TGTGCCAGCAGTAACGGACGCGAGCAGTACTTC. Translating gives CASSNGREQYF.